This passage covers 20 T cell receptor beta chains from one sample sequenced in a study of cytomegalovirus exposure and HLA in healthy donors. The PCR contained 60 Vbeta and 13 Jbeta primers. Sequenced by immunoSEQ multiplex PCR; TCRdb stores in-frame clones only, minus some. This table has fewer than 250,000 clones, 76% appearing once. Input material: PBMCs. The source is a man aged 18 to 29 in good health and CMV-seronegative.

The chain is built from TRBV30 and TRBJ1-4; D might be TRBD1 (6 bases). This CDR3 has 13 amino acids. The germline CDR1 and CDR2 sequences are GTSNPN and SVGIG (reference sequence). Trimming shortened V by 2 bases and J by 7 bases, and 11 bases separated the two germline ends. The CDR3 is CAWSRGKGEKLFF. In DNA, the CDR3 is TGTGCCTGGAGTAGGGGGAAGGGTGAAAAACTGTTTTTT.

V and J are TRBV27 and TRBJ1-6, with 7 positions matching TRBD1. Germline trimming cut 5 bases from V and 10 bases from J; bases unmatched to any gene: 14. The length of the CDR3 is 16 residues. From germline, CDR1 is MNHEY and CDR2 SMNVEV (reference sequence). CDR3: CASSPTPQGRGSPLHF. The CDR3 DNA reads TGTGCCAGCAGTCCGACCCCACAGGGGCGCGGCTCACCCCTCCACTTT.

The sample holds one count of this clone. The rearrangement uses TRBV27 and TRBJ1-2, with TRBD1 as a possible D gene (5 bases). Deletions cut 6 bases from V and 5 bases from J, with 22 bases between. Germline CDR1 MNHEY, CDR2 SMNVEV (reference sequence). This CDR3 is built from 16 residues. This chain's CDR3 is CASSPSPGPTRYGYTF. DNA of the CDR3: TGTGCCAGCAGCCCTTCCCCAGGGCCGACTAGGTATGGCTACACCTTC.

The CDR3 here is CASSQVTGRSTGELFF. Here the CDR3 DNA reads TGTGCCAGCAGCCAAGTGACAGGGAGAAGCACCGGGGAGCTGTTTTTT. This chain joins TRBV7-9 and TRBJ2-2, with 7 bases that match TRBD1. From germline, CDR1 is SEHNR and CDR2 FQNEAQ (reference sequence). The CDR3 has 16 amino acids. The V gene end was trimmed by 5 bases and the J gene end by 4 bases; junction bases not matched to a gene: 10.

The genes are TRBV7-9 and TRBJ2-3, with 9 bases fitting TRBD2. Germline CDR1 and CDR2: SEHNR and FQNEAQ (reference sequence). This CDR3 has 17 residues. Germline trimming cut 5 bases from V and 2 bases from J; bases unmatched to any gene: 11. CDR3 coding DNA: TGTGCCAGCAGCGCCCGGGGGGAGCGGGGGGACACAGATACGCAGTATTTT. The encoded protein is CASSARGERGDTDTQYF. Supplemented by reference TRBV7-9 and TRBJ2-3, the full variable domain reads DTGVSQNPRHKITKRGQNVTFRCDPISEHNRLYWYRQTLGQGPEFLTYFQNEAQLEKSRLLSDRFSAERPKGSFSTLEIQRTEQGDSAMYLCASSARGERGDTDTQYFGPGTRLTVL.

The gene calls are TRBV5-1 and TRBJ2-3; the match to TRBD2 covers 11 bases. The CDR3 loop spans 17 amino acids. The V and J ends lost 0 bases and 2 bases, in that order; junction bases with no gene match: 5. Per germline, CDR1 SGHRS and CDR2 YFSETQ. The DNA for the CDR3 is TGCGCCAGCAGCTTGGAACTAGCGGGAGTTTCCACAGATACGCAGTATTTT. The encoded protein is CASSLELAGVSTDTQYF.

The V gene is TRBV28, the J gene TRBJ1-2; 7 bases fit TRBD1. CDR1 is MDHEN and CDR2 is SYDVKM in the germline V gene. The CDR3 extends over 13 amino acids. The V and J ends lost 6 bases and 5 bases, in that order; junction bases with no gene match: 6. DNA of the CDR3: TGTGCCAGCAGAATCAGGGGGAGTTATGGCTACACCTTC. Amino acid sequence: CASRIRGSYGYTF.

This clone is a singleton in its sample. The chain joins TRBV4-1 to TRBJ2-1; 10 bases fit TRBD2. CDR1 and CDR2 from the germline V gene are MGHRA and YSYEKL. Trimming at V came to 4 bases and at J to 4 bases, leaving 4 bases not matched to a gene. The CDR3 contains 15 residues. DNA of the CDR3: TGCGCCAGCAGCCCCCGACTAGCGGGTTACAATGAGCAGTTCTTC. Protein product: CASSPRLAGYNEQFF.

The CDR3 sequence: CASRSGLYEQYF. As DNA, the CDR3 is TGTGCCAGCAGGTCAGGTCTCTACGAGCAGTACTTC. The rearrangement joins TRBV2 to TRBJ2-7, with D hard to call. CDR3 size: 12 residues. Germline CDR1 SNHLY, CDR2 FYNNEI. V lost 6 bases, J lost 3 bases, and 9 bases lay in between.

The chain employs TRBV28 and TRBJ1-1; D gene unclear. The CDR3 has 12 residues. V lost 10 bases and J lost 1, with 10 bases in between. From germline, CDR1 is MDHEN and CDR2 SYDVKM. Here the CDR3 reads CATQTGNTEAFF. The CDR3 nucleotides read TGTGCCACCCAGACGGGGAACACTGAAGCTTTCTTT.

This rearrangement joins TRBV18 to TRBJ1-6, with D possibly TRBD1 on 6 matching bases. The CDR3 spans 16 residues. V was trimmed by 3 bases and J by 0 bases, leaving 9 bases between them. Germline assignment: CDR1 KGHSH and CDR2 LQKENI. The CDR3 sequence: CASSPTGDSYNSPLHF. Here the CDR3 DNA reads TGTGCCAGCTCACCGACAGGCGACTCCTATAATTCACCCCTCCACTTT.

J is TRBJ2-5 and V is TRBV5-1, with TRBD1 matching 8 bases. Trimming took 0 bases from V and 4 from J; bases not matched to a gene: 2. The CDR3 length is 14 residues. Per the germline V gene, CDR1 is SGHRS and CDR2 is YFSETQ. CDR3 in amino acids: CASSLGQGAETQYF. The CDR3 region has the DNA TGCGCCAGCAGCTTGGGCCAGGGGGCAGAGACCCAGTACTTC.

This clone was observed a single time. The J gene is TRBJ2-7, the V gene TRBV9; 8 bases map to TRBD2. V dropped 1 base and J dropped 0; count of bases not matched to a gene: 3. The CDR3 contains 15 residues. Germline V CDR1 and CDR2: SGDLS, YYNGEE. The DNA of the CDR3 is TGTGCCAGCAGCGTATGGAGCGGGAGCTCCTACGAGCAGTACTTC. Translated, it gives CASSVWSGSSYEQYF.

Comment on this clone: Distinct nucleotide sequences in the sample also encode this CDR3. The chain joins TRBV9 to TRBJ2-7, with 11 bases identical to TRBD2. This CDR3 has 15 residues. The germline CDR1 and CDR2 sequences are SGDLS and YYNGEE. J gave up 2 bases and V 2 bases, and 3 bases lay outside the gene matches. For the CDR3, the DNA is TGTGCCAGCAGCGTCGGGACTAGCGGTACCTACGAGCAGTACTTC. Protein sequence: CASSVGTSGTYEQYF.

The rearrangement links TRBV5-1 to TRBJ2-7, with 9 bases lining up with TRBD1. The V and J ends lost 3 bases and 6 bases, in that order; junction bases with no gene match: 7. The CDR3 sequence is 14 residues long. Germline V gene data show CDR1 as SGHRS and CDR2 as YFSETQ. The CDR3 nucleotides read TGCGCCAGCAGCTCCCGGGACAGGGAGGGCGAGCAGTACTTC. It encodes CASSSRDREGEQYF.

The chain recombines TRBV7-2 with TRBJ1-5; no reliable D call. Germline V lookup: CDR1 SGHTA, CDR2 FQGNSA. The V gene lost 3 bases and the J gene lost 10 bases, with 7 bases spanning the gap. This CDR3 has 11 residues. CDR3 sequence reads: CASSFGGPQHF. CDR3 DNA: TGTGCCAGCAGCTTTGGAGGACCCCAGCATTTT.

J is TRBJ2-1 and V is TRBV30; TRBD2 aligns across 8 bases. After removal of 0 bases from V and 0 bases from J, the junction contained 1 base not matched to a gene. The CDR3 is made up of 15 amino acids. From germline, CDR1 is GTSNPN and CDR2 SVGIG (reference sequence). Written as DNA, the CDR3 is TGTGCCTGGAGTGTAGGGACTAGCTCCTACAATGAGCAGTTCTTC. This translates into CAWSVGTSSYNEQFF.

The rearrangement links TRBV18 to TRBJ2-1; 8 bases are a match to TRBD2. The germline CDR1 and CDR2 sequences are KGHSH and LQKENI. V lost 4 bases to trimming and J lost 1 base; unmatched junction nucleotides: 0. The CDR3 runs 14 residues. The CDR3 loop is CASSRLASYNEQFF. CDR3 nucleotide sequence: TGTGCCAGCTCACGACTAGCGTCCTACAATGAGCAGTTCTTC.

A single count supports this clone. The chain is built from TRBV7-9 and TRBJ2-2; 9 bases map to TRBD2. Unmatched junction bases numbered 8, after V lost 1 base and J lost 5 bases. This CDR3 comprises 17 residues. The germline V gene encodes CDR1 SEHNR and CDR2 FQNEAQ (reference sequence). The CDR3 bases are TGTGCCAGCAGCTTAGGGGTCCTAGCGGGACTAACCGGGGAGCTGTTTTTT. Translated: CASSLGVLAGLTGELFF.

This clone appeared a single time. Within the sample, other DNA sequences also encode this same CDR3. CDR3 residues: CASSLQQGSGYTF. CDR3 DNA sequence: TGTGCCAGCAGCCTACAACAGGGGAGCGGCTACACCTTC. The chain joins TRBV28 to TRBJ1-2; 7 positions agree with TRBD1. V shed 6 bases and J 8 bases; nucleotides not matched to a gene: 9. This CDR3 contains 13 residues. CDR1 MDHEN and CDR2 SYDVKM come from the germline V gene.